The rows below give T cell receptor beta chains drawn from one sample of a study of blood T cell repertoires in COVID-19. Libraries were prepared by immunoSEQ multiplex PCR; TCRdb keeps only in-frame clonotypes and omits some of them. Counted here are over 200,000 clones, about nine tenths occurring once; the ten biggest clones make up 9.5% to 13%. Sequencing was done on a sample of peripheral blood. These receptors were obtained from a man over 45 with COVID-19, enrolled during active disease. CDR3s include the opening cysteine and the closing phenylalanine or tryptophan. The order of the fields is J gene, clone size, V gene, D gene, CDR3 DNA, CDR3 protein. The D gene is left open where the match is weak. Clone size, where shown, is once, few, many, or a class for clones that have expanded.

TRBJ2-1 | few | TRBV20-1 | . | TGCAGTGCTAGTCTACAGACGAGCTCCTACAATGAGCAGTTCTTC | CSASLQTSSYNEQFF
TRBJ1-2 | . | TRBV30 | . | TGTGCCTGGAGTCCTTGGGGCAGACCTAACTATGGCTACACCTTC | CAWSPWGRPNYGYTF
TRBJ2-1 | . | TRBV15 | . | TGTGCCACCAGCATGGTAGCAAGCTCCTACAATGAGCAGTTCTTC | CATSMVASSYNEQFF
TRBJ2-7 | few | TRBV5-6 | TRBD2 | TGTGCCAGCAGCACCCCACGGGCTAGCGGGGGACCCTACGAGCAGTACTTC | CASSTPRASGGPYEQYF
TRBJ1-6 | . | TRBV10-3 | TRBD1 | TGTGCCATTCGTCCGGGACAGGGTGCACCCCTCCACTTT | CAIRPGQGAPLHF
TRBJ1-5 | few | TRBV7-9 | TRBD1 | TGTGCCAGCAGTCAACAGGGGGGACAGCCCCAGCATTTT | CASSQQGGQPQHF
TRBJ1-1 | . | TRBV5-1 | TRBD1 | TGCGCCAGCAGCTTGGTGGGACAGGGGGTCACTGAAGCTTTCTTT | CASSLVGQGVTEAFF
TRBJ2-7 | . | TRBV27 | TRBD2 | TGTGCCAGCAGTTTGGACCGACTAGCGGGAGATACCGAGCAGTACTTC | CASSLDRLAGDTEQYF
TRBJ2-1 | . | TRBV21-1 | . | TGTGCCAGCAGCAAAGGTTTTAGCGGGAGGTTGAATGAGCAGTTCTTC | CASSKGFSGRLNEQFF
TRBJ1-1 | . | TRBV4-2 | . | TGTGCCAGCAGCCCGGACCCCAACAGGGCAATAGATAATGAAGCTTTCTTT | CASSPDPNRAIDNEAFF
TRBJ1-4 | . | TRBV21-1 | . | TGTGCCAGCAGCAACAGGGGAAGTTGTGAAAAACTGTTTTTT | CASSNRGSCEKLFF
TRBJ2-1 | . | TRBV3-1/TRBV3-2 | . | TGTGCCAGCAGCCAAACTTATACCGACAATGAGCAGTTCTTC | CASSQTYTDNEQFF
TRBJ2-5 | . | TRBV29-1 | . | TGCAGCGTAGGGGACTCCCAGACCCAGTACTTC | CSVGDSQTQYF
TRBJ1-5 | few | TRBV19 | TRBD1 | TGTGCCAGTAGTGGGACAGGGGGCAATCAGCCCCAGCATTTT | CASSGTGGNQPQHF
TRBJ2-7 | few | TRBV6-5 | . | TGTGCCAGCAGCCCGGTTAAGGGGGTTTGGTACGAGCAGTACTTC | CASSPVKGVWYEQYF
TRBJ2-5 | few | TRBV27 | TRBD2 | TGTGCCAGCAGTTTATCGGGGGTAGCGGGAGGCCAAGAGACCCAGTACTTC | CASSLSGVAGGQETQYF
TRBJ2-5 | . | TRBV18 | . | TGTGCCAGCTCACCAAGCCGCGGGGGCGAGACCCAGTACTTC | CASSPSRGGETQYF
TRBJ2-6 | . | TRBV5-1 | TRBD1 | TGCGCCAGCAGCATCCGAGACAGGGACCTACTAGGGGCCAACGTCCTGACTTTC | CASSIRDRDLLGANVLTF
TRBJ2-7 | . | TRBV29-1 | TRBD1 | TGCAGCGTTGAGACCGGGACAGGGAGGAGGCAGTACTTC | CSVETGTGRRQYF
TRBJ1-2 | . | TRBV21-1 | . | TGTGCCAGCAGCAAGGACAGAGCGCTAACTAACTATGGCTACACCTTC | CASSKDRALTNYGYTF
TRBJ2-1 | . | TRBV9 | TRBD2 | TGTGCCAGCAGCGTGACTAGCGGGAAGTACCATGAGCAGTTCTTC | CASSVTSGKYHEQFF
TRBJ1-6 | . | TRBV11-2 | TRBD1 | TGTGCCAGCAGCTTAGTGGCGGGACAGAATTCACCCCTCCACTTT | CASSLVAGQNSPLHF
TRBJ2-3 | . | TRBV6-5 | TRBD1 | TGTGCCAGCAATATACAGGGGGCATGGGATACGCAGTATTTT | CASNIQGAWDTQYF
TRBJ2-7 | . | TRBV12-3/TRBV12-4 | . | TGTGCCTCTAACGCGGGCACCTCCTACGAGCAGTACTTC | CASNAGTSYEQYF
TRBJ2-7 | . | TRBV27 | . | TGTGCCAGCAGTTTAGGCAGCGGCTACGAGCAGTACTTC | CASSLGSGYEQYF
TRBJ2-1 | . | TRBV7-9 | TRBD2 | TGTGCCAGCAGCTTAGCGCGGGAGGGGATATACAATGAGCAGTTCTTC | CASSLAREGIYNEQFF
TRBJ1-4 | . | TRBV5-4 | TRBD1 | TGTGCCAGCAGCAAACCAGGGGGCTCAATGGAAAAACTGTTTTTT | CASSKPGGSMEKLFF
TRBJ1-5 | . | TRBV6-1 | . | TGTGCCAGCAGTGAATTCGGTCAGCGGCAGCCCCAGCATTTT | CASSEFGQRQPQHF
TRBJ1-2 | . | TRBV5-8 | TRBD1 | TGTGCCAGCAGCCGCCGGACAGGGGTGAACTATGGCTACACCTTC | CASSRRTGVNYGYTF
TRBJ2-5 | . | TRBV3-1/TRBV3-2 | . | TGTGCCAGCAGCCAAGATATAAAACAAGAGACCCAGTACTTC | CASSQDIKQETQYF
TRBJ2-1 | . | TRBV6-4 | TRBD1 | TGTGCCAGCAGCTTAGACAGGGGACACGAGCAGTTCTTC | CASSLDRGHEQFF
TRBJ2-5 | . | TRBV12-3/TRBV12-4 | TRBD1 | TGTGCCAGCAGTTACAGGGGAGAGACCCAGTACTTC | CASSYRGETQYF
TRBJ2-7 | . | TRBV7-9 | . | TGTGCCAGCAGCCCCGGAGCCTACGAGCAGTACTTC | CASSPGAYEQYF
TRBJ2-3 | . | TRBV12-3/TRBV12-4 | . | TGTGCCAGCCTGGGTGGGAGGACAGATACGCAGTATTTT | CASLGGRTDTQYF
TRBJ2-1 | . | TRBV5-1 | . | TGCGCCAGCAGCTTGGGACAGGGAGGCAATGAGCAGTTCTTC | CASSLGQGGNEQFF
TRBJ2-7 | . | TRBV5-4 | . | TGTGCCAGCAGCTTGGACCAGCGGGCTAGCTCCTACGAGCAGTACTTC | CASSLDQRASSYEQYF
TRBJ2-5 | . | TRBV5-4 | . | TGTGCCAGCAGGATGGGGGGGCCCCAAAGGATCCAAGAGACCCAGTACTTC | CASRMGGPQRIQETQYF
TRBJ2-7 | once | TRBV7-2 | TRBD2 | TGTGCCAGCAGCTCACTAGCGGGTCCAACCTACGAGCAGTACTTC | CASSSLAGPTYEQYF
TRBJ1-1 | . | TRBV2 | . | TGTGCCAGCAGTCTTGAAGGGGAGGGTTTCTTT | CASSLEGEGFF
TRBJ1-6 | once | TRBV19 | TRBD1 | TGTGCCAGTAGGAAGACAGGGTATATGGATTCACCCCTCCACTTT | CASRKTGYMDSPLHF
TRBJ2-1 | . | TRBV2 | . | TGTGCCAGCAGTGGGACATTTTACAATGAGCAGTTCTTC | CASSGTFYNEQFF
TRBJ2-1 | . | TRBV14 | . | TGTGCCAGCAGCCAAGAAAATTTCTCGGGAGAGCAGTTCTTC | CASSQENFSGEQFF
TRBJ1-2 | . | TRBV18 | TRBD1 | TGTGCCAGCTCACCAGAACAGGGGGCGAACTATGGCTACACCTTC | CASSPEQGANYGYTF
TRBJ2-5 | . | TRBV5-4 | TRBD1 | TGTGCCAGCATGCAGGGGGTAGGGGAGACCCAGTACTTC | CASMQGVGETQYF
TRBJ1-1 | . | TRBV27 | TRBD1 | TGTGCCAGCAGTACGGGACAGGCGAACACTGAAGCTTTCTTT | CASSTGQANTEAFF